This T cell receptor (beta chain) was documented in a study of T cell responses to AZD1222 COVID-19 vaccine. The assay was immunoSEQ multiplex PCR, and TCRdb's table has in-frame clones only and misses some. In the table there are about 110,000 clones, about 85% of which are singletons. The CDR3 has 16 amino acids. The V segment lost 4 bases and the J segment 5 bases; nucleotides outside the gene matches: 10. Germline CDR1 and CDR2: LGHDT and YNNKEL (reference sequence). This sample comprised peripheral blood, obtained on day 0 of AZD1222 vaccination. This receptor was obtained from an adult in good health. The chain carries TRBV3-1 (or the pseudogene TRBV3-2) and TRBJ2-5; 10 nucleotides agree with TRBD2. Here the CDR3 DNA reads TGTGCCAGCAGCCTTGGGATAGCGGGGGGTAGGGAGACCCAGTACTTC. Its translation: CASSLGIAGGRETQYF.